This T cell receptor (beta chain) was observed in a study of T cells in Graves' hyperthyroidism and ophthalmopathy. Points from the study as a whole: Most clonotypes that expanded in the thyroid above 0.001 also showed up in blood. From stable hyperthyroidism, ophthalmopathy was separated by a 13 V-J model.

The CDR3 sequence is 15 residues long. V was cut by 2 bases and J by 0 bases, with 7 bases left in between. Germline lookup yields CDR1 SNHLY and CDR2 FYNNEI. In the case of this clonotype: What it recognizes is unknown.

The source material, RNA transcripts, was used to amplify TCR beta CDR3 regions. In the first-round RT-PCR of the TCR CDR3, the HTBI primer set was used. From the multiplex PCR reads, TCRdb called clonotypes with MiXCR, one entry per CDR3 protein. This table has nearly 750,000 distinct CDR3 sequences, roughly 32% appearing once. Clinicians diagnosed patients from clinical symptoms, serum thyroxine and TRAb, thyroid ultrasound and orbital computed tomography. The PBMCs were sourced from fresh peripheral blood (10 ml). Material: blood. The source of this sequence is a woman aged 40 to 49 with Graves' hyperthyroidism. The gene calls are TRBV2 and TRBJ2-2; the D is unclear. Written as DNA, the CDR3 is TGTGCCAGCAGTGAAATCGACCCGAACACCGGGGAGCTGTTTTTT. Residues: CASSEIDPNTGELFF.